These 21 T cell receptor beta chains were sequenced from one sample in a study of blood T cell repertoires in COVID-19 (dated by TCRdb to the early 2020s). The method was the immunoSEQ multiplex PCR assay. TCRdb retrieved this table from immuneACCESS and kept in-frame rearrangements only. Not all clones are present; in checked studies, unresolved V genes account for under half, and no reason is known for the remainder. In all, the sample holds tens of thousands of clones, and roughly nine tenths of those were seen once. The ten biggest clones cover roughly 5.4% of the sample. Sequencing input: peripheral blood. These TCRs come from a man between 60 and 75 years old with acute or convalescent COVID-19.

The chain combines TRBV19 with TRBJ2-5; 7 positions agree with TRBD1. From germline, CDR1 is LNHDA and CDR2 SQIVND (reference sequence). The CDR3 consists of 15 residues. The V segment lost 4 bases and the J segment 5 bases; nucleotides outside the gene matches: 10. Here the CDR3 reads CASSSHRGVAETQYF. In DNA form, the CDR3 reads TGTGCCAGTAGTAGCCACAGGGGTGTTGCGGAGACCCAGTACTTC.

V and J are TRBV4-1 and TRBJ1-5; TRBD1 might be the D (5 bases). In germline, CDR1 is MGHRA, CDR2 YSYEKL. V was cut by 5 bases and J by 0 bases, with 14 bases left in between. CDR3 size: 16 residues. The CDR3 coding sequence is TGCGCCAGCAGCTCTAGGGAGGGGTATAGCAATCAGCCCCAGCATTTT. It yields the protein CASSSREGYSNQPQHF.

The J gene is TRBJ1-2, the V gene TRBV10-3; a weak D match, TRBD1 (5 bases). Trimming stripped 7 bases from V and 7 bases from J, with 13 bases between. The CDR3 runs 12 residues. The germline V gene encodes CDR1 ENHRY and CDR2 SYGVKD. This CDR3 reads CAIKVGQVGYTF. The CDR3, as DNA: TGTGCCATCAAAGTCGGACAAGTTGGCTACACCTTC.

CDR3 sequence: CASSTARLQTQYF. DNA for the CDR3: TGTGCCAGTAGTACGGCTAGGTTACAGACCCAGTACTTC. The J gene is TRBJ2-5, the V gene TRBV19; no reliable D call. CDR1 is LNHDA and CDR2 is SQIVND in the germline V gene (reference sequence). V lost 4 bases, J lost 6 bases, and 12 bases lay in between. This CDR3 region has 13 residues.

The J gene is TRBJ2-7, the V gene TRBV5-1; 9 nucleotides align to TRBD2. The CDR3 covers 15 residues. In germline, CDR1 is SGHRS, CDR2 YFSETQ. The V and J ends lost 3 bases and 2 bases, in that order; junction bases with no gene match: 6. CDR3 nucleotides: TGCGCCAGCAGCTCCAATAGCGGGGGACCCTACGAGCAGTACTTC. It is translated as CASSSNSGGPYEQYF.

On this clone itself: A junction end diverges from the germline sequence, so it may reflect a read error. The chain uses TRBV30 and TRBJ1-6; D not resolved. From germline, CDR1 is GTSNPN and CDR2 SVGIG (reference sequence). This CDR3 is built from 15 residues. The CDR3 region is CAWSPTETTRIRRQF. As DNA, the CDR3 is TGTGCCTGGTCCCCGACGGAAACCACTCGAATCCGCCGACAATTT.

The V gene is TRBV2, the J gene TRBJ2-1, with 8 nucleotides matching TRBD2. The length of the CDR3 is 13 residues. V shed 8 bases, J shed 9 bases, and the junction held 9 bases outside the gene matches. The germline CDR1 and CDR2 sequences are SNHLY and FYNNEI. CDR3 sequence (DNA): TGTGCCAGCCGGGGGGGCGCAGTGGGTGAGCAGTTCTTC. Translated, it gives CASRGGAVGEQFF.

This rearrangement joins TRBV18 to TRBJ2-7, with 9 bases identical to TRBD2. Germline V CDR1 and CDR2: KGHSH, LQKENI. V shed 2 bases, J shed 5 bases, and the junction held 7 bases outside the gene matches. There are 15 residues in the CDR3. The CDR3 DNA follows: TGTGCCAGCTCACCAATGGTACGCGGGGGGGACGAGCAGTACTTC. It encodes CASSPMVRGGDEQYF.

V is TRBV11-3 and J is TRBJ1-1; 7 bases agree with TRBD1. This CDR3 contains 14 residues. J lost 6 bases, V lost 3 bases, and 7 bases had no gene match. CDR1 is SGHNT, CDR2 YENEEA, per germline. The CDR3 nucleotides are TGTGCCAGCAGCTTTAAGGGGGCTGAGGCTGAAGCTTTCTTT. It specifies CASSFKGAEAEAFF.

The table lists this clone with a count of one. The CDR3 here is CASSSYSGGRGNTIYF. CDR3 coding DNA: TGTGCCAGCAGCTCGTACTCAGGGGGGCGAGGAAACACCATATATTTT. The rearrangement links TRBV5-6 to TRBJ1-3, with TRBD1 matching over 7 bases. Trimming removed 3 bases from V and 4 bases from J; junction bases left unmatched: 10. This CDR3 contains 16 residues. Germline assignment: CDR1 SGHDT and CDR2 YYEEEE.

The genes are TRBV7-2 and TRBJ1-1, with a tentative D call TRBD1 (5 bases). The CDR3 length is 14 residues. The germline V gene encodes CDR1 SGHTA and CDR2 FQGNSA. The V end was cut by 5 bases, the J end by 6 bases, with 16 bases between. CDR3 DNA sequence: TGTGCCAGCAGCCCTGTCGGGGGTGGGTCTGAAGCTTTCTTT. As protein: CASSPVGGGSEAFF.

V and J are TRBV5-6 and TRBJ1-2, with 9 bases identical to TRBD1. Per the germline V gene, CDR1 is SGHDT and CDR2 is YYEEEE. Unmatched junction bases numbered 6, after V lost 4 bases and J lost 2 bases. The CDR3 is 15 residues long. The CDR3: CASSRTGVFNYGYTF. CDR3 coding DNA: TGTGCCAGCAGCCGGACAGGGGTTTTCAACTATGGCTACACCTTC.

The DNA of the CDR3 is TGCGCCAGCAGCCCCATGGGGGGGACTGGGGCCAACGTCCTGACTTTC. Its protein product is CASSPMGGTGANVLTF. This chain links TRBV5-1 with TRBJ2-6; 7 bases are a match to TRBD2. Germline V gene sequence: CDR1 SGHRS, CDR2 YFSETQ. Trimming removed 4 bases from V and 2 bases from J; junction bases left unmatched: 6. The CDR3 has 16 residues.

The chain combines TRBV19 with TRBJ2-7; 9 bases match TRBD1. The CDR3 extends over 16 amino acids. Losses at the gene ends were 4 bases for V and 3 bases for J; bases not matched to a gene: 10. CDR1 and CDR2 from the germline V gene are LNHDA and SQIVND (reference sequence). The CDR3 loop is CASSSSVGQGLYEQYF. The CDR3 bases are TGTGCCAGTAGTAGCTCGGTTGGACAGGGGCTCTACGAGCAGTACTTC.

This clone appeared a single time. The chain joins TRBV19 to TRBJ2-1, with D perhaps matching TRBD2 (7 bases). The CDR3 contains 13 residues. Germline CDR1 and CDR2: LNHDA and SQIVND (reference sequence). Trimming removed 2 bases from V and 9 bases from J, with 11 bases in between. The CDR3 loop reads CASSITGGGEQFF. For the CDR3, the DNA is TGTGCCAGTAGTATAACGGGGGGCGGTGAGCAGTTCTTC.

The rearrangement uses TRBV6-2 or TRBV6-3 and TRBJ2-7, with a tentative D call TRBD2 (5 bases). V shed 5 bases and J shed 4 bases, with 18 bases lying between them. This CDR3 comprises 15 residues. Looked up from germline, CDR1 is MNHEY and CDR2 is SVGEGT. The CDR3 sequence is CASSQSSGRTYEQYF. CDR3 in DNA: TGTGCCAGCAGTCAATCCAGCGGACGGACTTACGAGCAGTACTTC.

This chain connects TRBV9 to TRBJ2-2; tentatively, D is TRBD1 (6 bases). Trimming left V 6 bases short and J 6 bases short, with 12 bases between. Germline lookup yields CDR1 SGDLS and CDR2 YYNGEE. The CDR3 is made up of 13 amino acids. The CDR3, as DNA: TGTGCCAGCAAGGGGGTCTTGGCCGGGGAGCTGTTTTTT. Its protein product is CASKGVLAGELFF.

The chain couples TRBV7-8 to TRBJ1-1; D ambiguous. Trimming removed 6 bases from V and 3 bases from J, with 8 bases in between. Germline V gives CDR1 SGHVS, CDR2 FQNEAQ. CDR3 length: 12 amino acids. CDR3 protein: CASSRVDTEAFF. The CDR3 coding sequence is TGTGCCAGCAGTAGAGTGGACACTGAAGCTTTCTTT.

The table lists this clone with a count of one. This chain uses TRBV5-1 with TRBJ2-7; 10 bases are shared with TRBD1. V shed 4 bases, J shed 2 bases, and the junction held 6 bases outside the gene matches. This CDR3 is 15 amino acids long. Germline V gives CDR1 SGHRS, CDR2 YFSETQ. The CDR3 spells CASSDAGTGAYEQYF. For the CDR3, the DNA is TGCGCCAGCAGCGACGCCGGGACAGGGGCCTACGAGCAGTACTTC.

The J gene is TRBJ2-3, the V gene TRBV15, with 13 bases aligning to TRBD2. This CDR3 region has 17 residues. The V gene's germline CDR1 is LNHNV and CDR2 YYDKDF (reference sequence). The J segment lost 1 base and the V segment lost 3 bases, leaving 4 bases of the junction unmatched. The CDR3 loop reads CATSSPGLAGRTDTQYF. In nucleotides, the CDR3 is TGTGCCACCAGCAGCCCGGGACTAGCGGGGCGCACAGATACGCAGTATTTT.

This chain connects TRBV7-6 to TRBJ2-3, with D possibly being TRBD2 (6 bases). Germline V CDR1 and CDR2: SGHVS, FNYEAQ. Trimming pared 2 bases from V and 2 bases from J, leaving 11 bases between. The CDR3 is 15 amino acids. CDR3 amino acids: CASSLMGTPTDTQYF. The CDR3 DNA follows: TGTGCCAGCAGCTTAATGGGGACTCCCACAGATACGCAGTATTTT.